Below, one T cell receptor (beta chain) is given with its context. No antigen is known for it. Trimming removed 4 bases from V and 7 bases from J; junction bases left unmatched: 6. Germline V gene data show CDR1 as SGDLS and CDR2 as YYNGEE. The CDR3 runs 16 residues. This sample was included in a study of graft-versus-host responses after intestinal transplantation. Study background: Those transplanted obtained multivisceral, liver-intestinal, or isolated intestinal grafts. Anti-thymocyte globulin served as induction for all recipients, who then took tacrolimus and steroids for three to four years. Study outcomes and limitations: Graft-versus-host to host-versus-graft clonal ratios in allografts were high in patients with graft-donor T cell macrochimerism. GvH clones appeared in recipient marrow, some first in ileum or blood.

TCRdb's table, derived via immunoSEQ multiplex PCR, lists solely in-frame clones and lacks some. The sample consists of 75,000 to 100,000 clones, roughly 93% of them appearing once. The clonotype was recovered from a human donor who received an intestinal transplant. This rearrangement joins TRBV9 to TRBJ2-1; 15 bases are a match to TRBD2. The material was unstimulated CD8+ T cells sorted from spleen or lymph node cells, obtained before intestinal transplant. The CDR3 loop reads CASSPWTSGGDNEQFF. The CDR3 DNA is TGTGCCAGCAGCCCTTGGACTAGCGGGGGGGATAATGAGCAGTTCTTC.